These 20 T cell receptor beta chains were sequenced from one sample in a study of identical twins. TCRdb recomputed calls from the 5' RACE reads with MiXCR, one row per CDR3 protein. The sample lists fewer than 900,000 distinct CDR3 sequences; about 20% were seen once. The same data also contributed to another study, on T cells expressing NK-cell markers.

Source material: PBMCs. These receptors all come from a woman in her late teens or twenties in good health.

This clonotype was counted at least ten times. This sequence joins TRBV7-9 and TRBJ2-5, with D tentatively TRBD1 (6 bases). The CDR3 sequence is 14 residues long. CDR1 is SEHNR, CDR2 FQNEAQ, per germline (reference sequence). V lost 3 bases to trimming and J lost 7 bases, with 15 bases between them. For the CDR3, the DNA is TGTGCCAGCAGCTTGTTCCAGGGGATAGGGACCCAGTACTTC. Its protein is CASSLFQGIGTQYF. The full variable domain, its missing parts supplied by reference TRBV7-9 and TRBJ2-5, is DTGVSQNPRHKITKRGQNVTFRCDPISEHNRLYWYRQTLGQGPEFLTYFQNEAQLEKSRLLSDRFSAERPKGSFSTLEIQRTEQGDSAMYLCASSLFQGIGTQYFGPGTRLLVL.

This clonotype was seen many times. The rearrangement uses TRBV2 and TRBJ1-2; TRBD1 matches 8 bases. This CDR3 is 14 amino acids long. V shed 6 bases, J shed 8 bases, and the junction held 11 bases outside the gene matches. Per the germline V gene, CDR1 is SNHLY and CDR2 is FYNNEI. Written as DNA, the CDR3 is TGTGCCAGCAGGGCAGCCCCAGGGGGCGAGGGCTACACCTTC. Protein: CASRAAPGGEGYTF. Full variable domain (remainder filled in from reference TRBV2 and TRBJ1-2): EPEVTQTPSHQVTQMGQEVILRCVPISNHLYFYWYRQILGQKVEFLVSFYNNEISEKSEIFDDQFSVERPDGSNFTLKIRSTKLEDSAMYFCASRAAPGGEGYTFGSGTRLTVV.

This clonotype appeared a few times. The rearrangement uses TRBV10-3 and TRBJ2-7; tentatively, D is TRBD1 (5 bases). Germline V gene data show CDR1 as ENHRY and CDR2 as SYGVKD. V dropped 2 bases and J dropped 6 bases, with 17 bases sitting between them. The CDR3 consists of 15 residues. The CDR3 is CAISEERTHRSEQYF. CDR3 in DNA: TGTGCCATCAGTGAGGAGAGGACACATAGATCCGAGCAGTACTTC.

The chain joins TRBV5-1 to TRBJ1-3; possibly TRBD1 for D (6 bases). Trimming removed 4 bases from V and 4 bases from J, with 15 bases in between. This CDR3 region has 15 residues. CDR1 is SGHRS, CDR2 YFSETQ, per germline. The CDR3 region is CASSLQTGQGNTIYF. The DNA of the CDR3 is TGCGCCAGCAGCCTTCAGACAGGACAAGGAAACACCATATATTTT. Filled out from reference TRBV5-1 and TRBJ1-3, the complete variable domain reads KAGVTQTPRYLIKTRGQQVTLSCSPISGHRSVSWYQQTPGQGLQFLFEYFSETQRNKGNFPGRFSGRQFSNSRSEMNVSTLELGDSALYLCASSLQTGQGNTIYFGEGSWLTVV.

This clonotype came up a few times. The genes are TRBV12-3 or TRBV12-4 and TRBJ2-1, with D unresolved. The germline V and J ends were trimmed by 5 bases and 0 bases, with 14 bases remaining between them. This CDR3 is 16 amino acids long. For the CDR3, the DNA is TGTGCCAGCAGTCTTAATCTGGGAAGCTCCTACAATGAGCAGTTCTTC. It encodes CASSLNLGSSYNEQFF.

The CDR3 nucleotides are TGTGCCAGCAGTTTTGTCGGACTTACCTACAATGAGCAGTTCTTC. Protein product: CASSFVGLTYNEQFF. This rearrangement joins TRBV12-3 or TRBV12-4 to TRBJ2-1; the D gene is possibly TRBD2 (5 bases). V lost 3 bases to trimming and J lost 2 bases, with 11 bases between them. This CDR3 has 15 residues.

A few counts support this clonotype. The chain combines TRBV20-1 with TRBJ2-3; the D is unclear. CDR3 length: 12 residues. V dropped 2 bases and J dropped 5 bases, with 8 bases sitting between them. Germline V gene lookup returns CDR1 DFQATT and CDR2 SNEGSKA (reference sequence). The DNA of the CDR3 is TGCAGTGCTAGATTCATGGAAGATACGCAGTATTTT. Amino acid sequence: CSARFMEDTQYF.

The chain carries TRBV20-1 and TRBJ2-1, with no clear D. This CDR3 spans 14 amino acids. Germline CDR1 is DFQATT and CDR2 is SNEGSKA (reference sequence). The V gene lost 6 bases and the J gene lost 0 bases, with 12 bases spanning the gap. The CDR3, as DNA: TGCAGTGCCAGGAAAACCCACTCCTACAATGAGCAGTTCTTC. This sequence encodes CSARKTHSYNEQFF.

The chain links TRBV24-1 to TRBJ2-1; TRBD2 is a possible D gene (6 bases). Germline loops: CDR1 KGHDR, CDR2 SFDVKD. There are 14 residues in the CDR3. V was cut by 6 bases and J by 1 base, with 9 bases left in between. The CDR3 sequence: CATSRRGSYNEQFF. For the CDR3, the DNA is TGTGCCACCAGTAGGAGGGGTTCCTACAATGAGCAGTTCTTC.

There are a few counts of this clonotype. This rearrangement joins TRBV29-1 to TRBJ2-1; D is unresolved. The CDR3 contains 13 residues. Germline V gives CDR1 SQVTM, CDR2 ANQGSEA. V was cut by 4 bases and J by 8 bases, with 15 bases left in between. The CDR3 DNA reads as TGCAGCGTTGCCCCCGACCCCGAAGATGAGCAGTTCTTC. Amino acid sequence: CSVAPDPEDEQFF.

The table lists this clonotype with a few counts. The CDR3, as DNA: TGTGCCAGCAAACATGCGGGAGGCTACACCTTC. This encodes CASKHAGGYTF. This sequence joins TRBV9 and TRBJ1-2, with D unclear. Trimming cost V 6 bases and J 8 bases, with 11 bases left between them. Germline V gene data show CDR1 as SGDLS and CDR2 as YYNGEE. This CDR3 contains 11 residues.

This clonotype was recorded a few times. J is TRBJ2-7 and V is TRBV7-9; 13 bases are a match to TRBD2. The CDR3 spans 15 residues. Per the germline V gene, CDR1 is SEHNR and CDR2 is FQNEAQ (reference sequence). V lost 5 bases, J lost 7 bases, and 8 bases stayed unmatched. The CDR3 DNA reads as TGTGCCAGCAGCGGGGGACTAGCGGGATTGGAGGAGCAGTACTTC. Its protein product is CASSGGLAGLEEQYF.

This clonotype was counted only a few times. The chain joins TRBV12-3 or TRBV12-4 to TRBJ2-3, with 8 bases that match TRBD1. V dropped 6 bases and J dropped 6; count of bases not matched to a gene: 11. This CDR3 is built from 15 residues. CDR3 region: CASRLTRGLLDTQYF. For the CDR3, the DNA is TGTGCCAGCAGACTAACCAGGGGGCTATTGGATACGCAGTATTTT.

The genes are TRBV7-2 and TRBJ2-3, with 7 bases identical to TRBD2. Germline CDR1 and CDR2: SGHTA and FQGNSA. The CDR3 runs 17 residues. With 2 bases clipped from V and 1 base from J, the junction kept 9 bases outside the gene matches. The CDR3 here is CASSLRISGPRTDTQYF. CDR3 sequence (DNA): TGTGCCAGCAGCTTAAGAATTAGCGGGCCTCGCACAGATACGCAGTATTTT.

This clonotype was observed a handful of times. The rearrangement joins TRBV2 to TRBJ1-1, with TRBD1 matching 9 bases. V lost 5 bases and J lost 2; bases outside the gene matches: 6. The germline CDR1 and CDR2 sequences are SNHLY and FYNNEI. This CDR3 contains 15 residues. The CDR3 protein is CASSTGQGRNTEAFF. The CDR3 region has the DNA TGTGCCAGCAGTACTGGACAGGGGCGAAACACTGAAGCTTTCTTT. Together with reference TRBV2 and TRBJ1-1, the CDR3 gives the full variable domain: EPEVTQTPSHQVTQMGQEVILRCVPISNHLYFYWYRQILGQKVEFLVSFYNNEISEKSEIFDDQFSVERPDGSNFTLKIRSTKLEDSAMYFCASSTGQGRNTEAFFGQGTRLTVV.

As DNA, the CDR3 is TGTGCCAGCAGTAGGAGGGCTAACACCGGGGAGCTGTTTTTT. It specifies CASSRRANTGELFF. The genes are TRBV27 and TRBJ2-2; a possible D gene is TRBD2 (6 bases). The CDR3 is 14 residues long. Trimming removed 5 bases from V and 2 bases from J, with 9 bases in between. Per germline, CDR1 MNHEY and CDR2 SMNVEV (reference sequence).

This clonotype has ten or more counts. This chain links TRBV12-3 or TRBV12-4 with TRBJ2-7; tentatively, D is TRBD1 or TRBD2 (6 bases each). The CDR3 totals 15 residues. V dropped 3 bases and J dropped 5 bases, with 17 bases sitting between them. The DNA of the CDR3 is TGTGCCAGCAGTTTCAAGGGGGGACTCTCACACGAGCAGTACTTC. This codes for CASSFKGGLSHEQYF.

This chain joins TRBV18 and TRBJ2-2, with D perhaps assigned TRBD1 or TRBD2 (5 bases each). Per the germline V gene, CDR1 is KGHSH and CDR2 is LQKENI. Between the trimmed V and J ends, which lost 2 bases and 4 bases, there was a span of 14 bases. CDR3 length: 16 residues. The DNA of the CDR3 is TGTGCCAGCTCACCAACGACGGGGCGGATCACCGGGGAGCTGTTTTTT. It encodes CASSPTTGRITGELFF.

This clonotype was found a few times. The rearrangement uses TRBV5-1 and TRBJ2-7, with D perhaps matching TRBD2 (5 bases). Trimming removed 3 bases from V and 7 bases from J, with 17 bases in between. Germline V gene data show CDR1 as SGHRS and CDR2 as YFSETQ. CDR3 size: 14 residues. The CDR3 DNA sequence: TGCGCCAGCAGCTCACTAGTTGGAGCCAAAGAGCAGTACTTC. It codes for CASSSLVGAKEQYF.

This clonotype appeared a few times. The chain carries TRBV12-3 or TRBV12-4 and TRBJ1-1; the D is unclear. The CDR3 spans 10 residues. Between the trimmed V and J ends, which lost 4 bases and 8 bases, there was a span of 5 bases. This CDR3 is CASSWREAFF. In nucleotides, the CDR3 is TGTGCCAGCAGTTGGAGAGAAGCTTTCTTT.